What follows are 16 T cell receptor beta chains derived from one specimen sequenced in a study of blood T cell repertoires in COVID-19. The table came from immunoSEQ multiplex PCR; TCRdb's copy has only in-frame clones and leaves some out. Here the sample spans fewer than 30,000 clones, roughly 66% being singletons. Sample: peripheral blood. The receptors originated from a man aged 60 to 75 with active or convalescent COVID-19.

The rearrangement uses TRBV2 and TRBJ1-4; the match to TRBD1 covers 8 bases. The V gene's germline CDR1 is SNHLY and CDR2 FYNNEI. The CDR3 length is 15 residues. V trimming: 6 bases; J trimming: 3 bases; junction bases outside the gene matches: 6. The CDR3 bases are TGTGCCAGCAGGATCGACAGGGGACCTAATGAAAAACTGTTTTTT. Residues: CASRIDRGPNEKLFF. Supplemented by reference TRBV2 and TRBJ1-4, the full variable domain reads EPEVTQTPSHQVTQMGQEVILRCVPISNHLYFYWYRQILGQKVEFLVSFYNNEISEKSEIFDDQFSVERPDGSNFTLKIRSTKLEDSAMYFCASRIDRGPNEKLFFGSGTQLSVL.

CDR3 in DNA: TGCGCCAGCCAAGTGGGACTAAACTCGAACACCGGGGAGCTGTTTTTT. Its translation is CASQVGLNSNTGELFF. The V gene is TRBV5-1, the J gene TRBJ2-2; 7 nucleotides line up with TRBD2. CDR1 is SGHRS, CDR2 YFSETQ, per germline. V lost 7 bases and J lost 0; bases outside the gene matches: 9. CDR3 length: 16 amino acids.

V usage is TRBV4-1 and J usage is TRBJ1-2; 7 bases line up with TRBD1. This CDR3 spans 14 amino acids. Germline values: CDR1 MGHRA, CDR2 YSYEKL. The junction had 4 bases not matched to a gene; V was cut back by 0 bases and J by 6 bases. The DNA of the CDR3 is TGCGCCAGCAGCCAAGACCAGACAGGGAATGGCTACACCTTC. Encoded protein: CASSQDQTGNGYTF.

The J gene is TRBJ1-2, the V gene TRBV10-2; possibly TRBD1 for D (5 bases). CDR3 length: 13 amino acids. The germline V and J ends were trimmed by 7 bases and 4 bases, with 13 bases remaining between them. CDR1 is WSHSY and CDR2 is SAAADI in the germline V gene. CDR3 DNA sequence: TGCGCCAGCAACTCCCGAGACAGCTATGGCTACACCTTC. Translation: CASNSRDSYGYTF.

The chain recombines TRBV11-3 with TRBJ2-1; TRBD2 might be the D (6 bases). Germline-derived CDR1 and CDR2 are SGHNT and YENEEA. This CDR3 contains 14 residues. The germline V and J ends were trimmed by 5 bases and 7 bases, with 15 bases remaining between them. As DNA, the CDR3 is TGTGCCAGCAGCATCTTGGGGGGTGGGAATGAGCAGTTCTTC. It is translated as CASSILGGGNEQFF.

The CDR3 here is CASSVGPTPNQPQHF. The CDR3, as DNA: TGTGCCAGCAGCGTTGGCCCGACTCCCAATCAGCCCCAGCATTTT. The chain recombines TRBV9 with TRBJ1-5, with D uncertain. The CDR3 has 15 amino acids. CDR1 SGDLS and CDR2 YYNGEE come from the germline V gene. V lost 2 bases and J lost 3, with 12 bases in between.

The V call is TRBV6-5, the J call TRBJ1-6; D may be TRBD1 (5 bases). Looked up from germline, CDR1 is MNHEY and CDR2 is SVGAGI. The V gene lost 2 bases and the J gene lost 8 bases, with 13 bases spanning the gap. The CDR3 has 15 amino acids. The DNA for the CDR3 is TGTGCCAGCAGTTACCTGCAGGGTGGGGATTCACCCCTCCACTTT. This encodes CASSYLQGGDSPLHF.

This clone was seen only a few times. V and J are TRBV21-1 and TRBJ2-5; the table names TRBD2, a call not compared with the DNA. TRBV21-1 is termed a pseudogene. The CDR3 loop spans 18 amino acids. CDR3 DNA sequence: TGTGCCAGCAGCAACTACGCCGTTCGGACTAGCGGGAGTTCGTCCCAGTACTTC. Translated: CASSNYAVRTSGSSSQYF.

CDR3 coding DNA: TGTGCCAGCAGTCTCGGGGGGAAGTCTGGAAACACCATATATTTT. It encodes CASSLGGKSGNTIYF. V and J are TRBV5-5 and TRBJ1-3, with D possibly TRBD1 on 5 matching bases. V lost 5 bases to trimming and J lost 1 base, with 13 bases between them. The CDR3 is 15 amino acids. The V gene's germline CDR1 is SGHKS and CDR2 YYEKEE (reference sequence).

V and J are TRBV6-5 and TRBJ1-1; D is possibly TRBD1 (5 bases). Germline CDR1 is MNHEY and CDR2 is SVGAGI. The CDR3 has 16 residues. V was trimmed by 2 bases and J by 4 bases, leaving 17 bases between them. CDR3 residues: CASSYRASGGSTEAFF. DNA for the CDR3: TGTGCCAGCAGTTACCGGGCCTCGGGGGGAAGCACTGAAGCTTTCTTT.

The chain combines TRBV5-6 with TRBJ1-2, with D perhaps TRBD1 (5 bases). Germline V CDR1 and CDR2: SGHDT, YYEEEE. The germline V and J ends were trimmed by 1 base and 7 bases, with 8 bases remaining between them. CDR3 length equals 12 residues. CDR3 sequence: CASSLLGGGYTF. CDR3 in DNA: TGTGCCAGCAGCTTGCTGGGGGGTGGCTACACCTTC.

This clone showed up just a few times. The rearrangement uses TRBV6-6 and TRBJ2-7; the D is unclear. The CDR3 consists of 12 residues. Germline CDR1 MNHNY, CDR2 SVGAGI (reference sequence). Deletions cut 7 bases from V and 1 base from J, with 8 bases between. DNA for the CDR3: TGTGCCAGCAACGGTGTTTCCTACGAGCAGTACTTC. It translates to CASNGVSYEQYF.

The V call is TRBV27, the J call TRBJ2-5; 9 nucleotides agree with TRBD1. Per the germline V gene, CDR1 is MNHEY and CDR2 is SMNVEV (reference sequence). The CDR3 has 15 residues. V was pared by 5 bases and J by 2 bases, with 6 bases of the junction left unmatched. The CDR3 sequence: CASSANRGRQETQYF. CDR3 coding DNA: TGTGCCAGCAGTGCCAACAGGGGGCGTCAAGAGACCCAGTACTTC.

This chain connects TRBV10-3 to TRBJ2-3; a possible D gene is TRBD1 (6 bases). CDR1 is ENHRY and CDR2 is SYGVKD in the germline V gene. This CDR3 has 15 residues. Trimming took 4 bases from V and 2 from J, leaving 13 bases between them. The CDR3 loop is CAISGDNRPTDTQYF. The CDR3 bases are TGTGCCATCAGTGGGGACAACCGGCCCACAGATACGCAGTATTTT.

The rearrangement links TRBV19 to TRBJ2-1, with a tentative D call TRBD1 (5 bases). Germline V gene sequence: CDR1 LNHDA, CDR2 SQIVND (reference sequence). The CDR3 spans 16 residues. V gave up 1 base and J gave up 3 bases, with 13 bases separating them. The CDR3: CASSIGSNRYYNEQFF. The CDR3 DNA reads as TGTGCCAGTAGTATAGGCAGCAACAGGTACTACAATGAGCAGTTCTTC.

CDR3 sequence (DNA): TGTGCCAGCAGTTTTACTCGACAGGGCGAAAAACTGTTTTTT. This codes for CASSFTRQGEKLFF. V usage is TRBV27 and J usage is TRBJ1-4, with 7 bases aligning to TRBD1. Germline CDR1 is MNHEY and CDR2 is SMNVEV (reference sequence). The CDR3 runs 14 residues. V trimming: 3 bases; J trimming: 8 bases; junction bases outside the gene matches: 6. Variable domain in full (rest from reference TRBV27 and TRBJ1-4): EAQVTQNPRYLITVTGKKLTVTCSQNMNHEYMSWYRQDPGLGLRQIYYSMNVEVTDKGDVPEGYKVSRKEKRNFPLILESPSPNQTSLYFCASSFTRQGEKLFFGSGTQLSVL.